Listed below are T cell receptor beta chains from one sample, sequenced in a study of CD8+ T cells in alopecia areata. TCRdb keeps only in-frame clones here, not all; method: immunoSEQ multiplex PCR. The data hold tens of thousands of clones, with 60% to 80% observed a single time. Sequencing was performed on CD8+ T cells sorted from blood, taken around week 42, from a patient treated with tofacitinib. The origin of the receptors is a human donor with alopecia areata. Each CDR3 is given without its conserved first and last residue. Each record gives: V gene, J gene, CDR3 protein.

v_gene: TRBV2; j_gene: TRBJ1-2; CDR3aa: ASSAGIHGYT
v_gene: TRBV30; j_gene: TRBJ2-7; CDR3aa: AWRQGAYEQY
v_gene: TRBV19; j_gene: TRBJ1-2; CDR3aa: ASSIGEGANGYT
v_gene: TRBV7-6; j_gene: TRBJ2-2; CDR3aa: ASSLRREEELF
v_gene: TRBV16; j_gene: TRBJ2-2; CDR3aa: ASSKGGGELF
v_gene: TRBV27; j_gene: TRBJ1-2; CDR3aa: ASRLRSGDGYT
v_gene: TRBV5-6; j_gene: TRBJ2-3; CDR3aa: ASSFRTSSRTDTQY
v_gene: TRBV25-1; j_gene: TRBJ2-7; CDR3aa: ASSDFGETAYEQY
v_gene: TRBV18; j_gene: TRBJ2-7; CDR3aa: ASSPGQEQY
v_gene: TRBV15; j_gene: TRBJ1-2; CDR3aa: ATTTTGGWAGYT
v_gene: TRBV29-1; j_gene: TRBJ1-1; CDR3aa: SVEDSRDTEAF
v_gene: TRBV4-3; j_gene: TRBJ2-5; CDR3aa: ASSQRTGGEETQY
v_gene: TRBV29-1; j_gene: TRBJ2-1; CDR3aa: SVVAGGNEQF
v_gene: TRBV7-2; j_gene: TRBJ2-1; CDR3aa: ASSHPSSGGITNEQF
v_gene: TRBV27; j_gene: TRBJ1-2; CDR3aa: ASSPGQNYGYT
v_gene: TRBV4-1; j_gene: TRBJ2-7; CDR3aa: ASSPGTASPYEQY
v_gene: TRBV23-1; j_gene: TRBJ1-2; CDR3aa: ASSQFVTGPYSNYGYT
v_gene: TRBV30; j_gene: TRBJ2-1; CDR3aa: AWNTGQGAYNEQF
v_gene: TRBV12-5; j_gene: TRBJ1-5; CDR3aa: ASGFQRSNQPQH
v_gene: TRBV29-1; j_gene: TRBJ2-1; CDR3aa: SANGESYNEQF
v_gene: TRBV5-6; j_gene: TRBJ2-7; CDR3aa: ASSWGQSIGEQY
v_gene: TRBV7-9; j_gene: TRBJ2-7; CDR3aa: ASSQDRGQIYEQY
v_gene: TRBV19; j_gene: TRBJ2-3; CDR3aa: ASSTAGDTQY
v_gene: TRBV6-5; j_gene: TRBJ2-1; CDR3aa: ASSLGYNEQF
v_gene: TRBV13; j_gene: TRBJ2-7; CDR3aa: ASSGTVKYEQY
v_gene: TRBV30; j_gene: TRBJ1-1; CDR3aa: AWSLATEAF